This paragraph reports one T cell receptor (beta chain). The data belong to a study of blood T cell repertoires in COVID-19. Sequenced by immunoSEQ multiplex PCR; TCRdb stores in-frame clones only, minus some. The sample has more than 100,000 clones; less than 90% are singletons. The source of this sequence is a woman aged 30 to 39 who had recovered from COVID-19. Sequencing was carried out using peripheral blood.

The CDR3 reads CASQTGPRDSPLHF. Here the CDR3 DNA reads TGTGCCAGTCAGACAGGGCCCCGAGACTCACCCCTCCACTTT. The V and J genes are TRBV6-5 and TRBJ1-6, with 7 bases matching TRBD1. This CDR3 is built from 14 residues. Trimming at V came to 9 bases and at J to 10 bases, leaving 12 bases not matched to a gene. Germline CDR1 is MNHEY and CDR2 is SVGAGI.